This T cell receptor beta chain was retrieved from a study of chemoradiotherapy in HPV16-positive cancers. Turning to the study itself: Two HPV16-positive patients' cells yielded candidate HPV-specific clones and common motifs.

V shed 8 bases and J 1 base; nucleotides not matched to a gene: 9. The CDR3 has 16 amino acids. Germline assignment: CDR1 SGHAT and CDR2 FQDESV (reference sequence). Only in-frame clones appear in the TCRdb table, and some are missing; sequencing was by immunoSEQ multiplex PCR. This table has 13,000 to 15,000 clones, more than 75% appearing once. Comment on this clone: Its antigen is unidentified.

Repeated repertoire sampling spanned the course of chemoradiotherapy. Regarding the study as a whole: During treatment, candidate HPV-specific clones and E7-related motifs expanded in tumor.

The material sequenced was blood, taken from a patient who underwent chemoradiotherapy. The TCR sequence derives from a human donor with HPV-associated anogenital cancer. The chain combines TRBV11-1 with TRBJ2-2; TRBD1 agrees at 8 bases. The CDR3, as DNA: TGTGCCAGCCGGCAGGGCAGGGGGCGGAACACCGGGGAGCTGTTTTTT. This encodes CASRQGRGRNTGELFF. The whole variable domain, filled in from reference TRBV11-1 and TRBJ2-2, reads EAEVAQSPRYKITEKSQAVAFWCDPISGHATLYWYRQILGQGPELLVQFQDESVVDDSQLPKDRFSAERLKGVDSTLKIQPAELGDSAMYLCASRQGRGRNTGELFFGEGSRLTVL.